The clone carrying this TCR beta chain was observed a single time. V lost 4 bases and J 0 bases, leaving 10 bases between the germline ends. Germline loops: CDR1 MGHDK, CDR2 SYGVNS. This CDR3 has 15 residues. Libraries were prepared by immunoSEQ multiplex PCR; TCRdb keeps only in-frame clonotypes and omits some of them. The sample lists hundreds of thousands of clones; around three quarters were seen once. This entry comes from a study of shared clonotypes between healthy human individuals. Sequencing was performed on memory CD4+ T cells sorted from blood. Specified subset: CD45RA-negative fraction. The chain carries TRBV25-1 and TRBJ2-1, with a tentative D call TRBD2 (6 bases). The clonotype originates from a woman in her 30s in good health. The CDR3 coding sequence is TGTGCCAGCAGTGGGGACTCAGCCTCCTACAATGAGCAGTTCTTC. As protein: CASSGDSASYNEQFF.